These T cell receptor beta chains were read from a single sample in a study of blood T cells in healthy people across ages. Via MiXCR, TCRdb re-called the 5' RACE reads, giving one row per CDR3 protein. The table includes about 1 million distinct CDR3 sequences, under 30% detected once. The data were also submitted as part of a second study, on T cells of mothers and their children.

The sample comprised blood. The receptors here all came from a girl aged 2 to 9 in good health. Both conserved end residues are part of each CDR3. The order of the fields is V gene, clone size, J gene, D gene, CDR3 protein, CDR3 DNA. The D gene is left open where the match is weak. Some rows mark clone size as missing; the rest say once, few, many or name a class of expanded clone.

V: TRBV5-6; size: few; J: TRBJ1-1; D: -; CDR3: CASSLGEAEAFF; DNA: TGTGCCAGCAGCTTGGGGGAGGCTGAAGCTTTCTTT
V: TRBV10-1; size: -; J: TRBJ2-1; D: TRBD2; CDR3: CASSGGAGGPNEQFF; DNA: TGCGCCAGCAGTGGAGGAGCGGGAGGGCCCAATGAGCAGTTCTTC
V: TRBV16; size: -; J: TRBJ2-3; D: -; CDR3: CASSPETSSTDTQYF; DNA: TGTGCCAGCAGCCCGGAGACATCTAGCACAGATACGCAGTATTTT
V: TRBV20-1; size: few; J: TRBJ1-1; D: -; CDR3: CSAEWAVVNEAFF; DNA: TGCAGTGCCGAGTGGGCAGTCGTAAATGAAGCTTTCTTT
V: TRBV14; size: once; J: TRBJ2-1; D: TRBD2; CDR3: CASSDRRGGFYNEQFF; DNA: TGTGCCAGCAGCGATAGACGGGGGGGCTTCTACAATGAGCAGTTCTTC
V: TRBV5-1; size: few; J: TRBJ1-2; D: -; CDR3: CASSPGPGYTF; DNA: TGCGCCAGCAGCCCCGGACCCGGCTACACCTTC
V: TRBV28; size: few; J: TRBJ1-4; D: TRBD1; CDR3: CASSSPRQGGGEKLFF; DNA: TGTGCCAGCAGTTCCCCCCGACAGGGCGGAGGTGAAAAACTGTTTTTT
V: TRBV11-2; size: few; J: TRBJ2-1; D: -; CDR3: CASRRISGTDNEQFF; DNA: TGTGCCAGCAGGAGGATTTCCGGGACCGACAATGAGCAGTTCTTC
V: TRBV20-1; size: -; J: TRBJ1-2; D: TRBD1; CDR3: CSARDPGGFFYGYTF; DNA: TGCAGTGCTAGAGATCCAGGGGGTTTCTTCTATGGCTACACCTTC
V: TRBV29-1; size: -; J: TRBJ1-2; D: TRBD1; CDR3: CSVEDGTGGFVYGYTF; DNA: TGCAGCGTTGAAGATGGCACAGGGGGGTTCGTATATGGCTACACCTTC
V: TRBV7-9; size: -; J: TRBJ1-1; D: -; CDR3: CASDFLGAQDSEAFF; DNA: TGTGCCAGCGACTTCTTGGGGGCGCAGGACTCTGAAGCTTTCTTT